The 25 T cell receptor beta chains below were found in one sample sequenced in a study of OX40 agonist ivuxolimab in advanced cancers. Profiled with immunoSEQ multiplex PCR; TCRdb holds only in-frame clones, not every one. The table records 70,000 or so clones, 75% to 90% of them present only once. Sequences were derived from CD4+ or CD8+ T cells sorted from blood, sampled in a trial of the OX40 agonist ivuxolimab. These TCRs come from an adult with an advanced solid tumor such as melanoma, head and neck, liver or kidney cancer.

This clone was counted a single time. In DNA form, the CDR3 reads TGTGCCAGCAGTGAACCCCCCCCCTACGAGCAGTACTTC. It is translated as CASSEPPPYEQYF. V gene TRBV6-1 combines with J gene TRBJ2-7, with unresolved D. CDR3 length: 13 residues. Trimming took off 2 bases at V and 2 bases at J, with 7 bases between the two ends. Germline loops: CDR1 MNHNS, CDR2 SASEGT.

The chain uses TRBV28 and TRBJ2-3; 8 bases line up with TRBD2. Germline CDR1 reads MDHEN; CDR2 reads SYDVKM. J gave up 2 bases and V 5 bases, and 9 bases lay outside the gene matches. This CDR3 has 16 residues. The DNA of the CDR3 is TGTGCCAGCAGTCCCGCCGGAGCGGGGGTCACAGATACGCAGTATTTT. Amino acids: CASSPAGAGVTDTQYF. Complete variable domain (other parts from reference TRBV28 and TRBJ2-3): DVKVTQSSRYLVKRTGEKVFLECVQDMDHENMFWYRQDPGLGLRLIYFSYDVKMKEKGDIPEGYSVSREKKERFSLILESASTNQTSMYLCASSPAGAGVTDTQYFGPGTRLTVL.

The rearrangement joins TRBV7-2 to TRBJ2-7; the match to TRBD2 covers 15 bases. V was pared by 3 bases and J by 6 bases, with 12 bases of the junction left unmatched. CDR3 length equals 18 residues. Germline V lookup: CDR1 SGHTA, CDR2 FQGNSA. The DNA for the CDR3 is TGTGCCAGCAGCTTGGGGACTAGCGGGAGGCGGAGGGGGGGCGAGCAGTACTTC. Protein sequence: CASSLGTSGRRRGGEQYF.

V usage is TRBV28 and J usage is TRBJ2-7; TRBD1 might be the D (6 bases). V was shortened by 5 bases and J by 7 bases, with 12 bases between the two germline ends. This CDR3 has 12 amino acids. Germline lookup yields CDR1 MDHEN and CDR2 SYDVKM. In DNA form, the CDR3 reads TGTGCCAGCAGTCTGAACAGGGAGGAGCAGTACTTC. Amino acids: CASSLNREEQYF.

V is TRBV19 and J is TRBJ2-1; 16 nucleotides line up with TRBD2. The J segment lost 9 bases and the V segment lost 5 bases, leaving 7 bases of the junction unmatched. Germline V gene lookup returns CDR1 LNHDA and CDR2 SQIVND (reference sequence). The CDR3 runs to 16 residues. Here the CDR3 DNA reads TGTGCCAGTAGTCCCGGGACTAGCGGGAGGGCCGGTGAGCAGTTCTTC. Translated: CASSPGTSGRAGEQFF. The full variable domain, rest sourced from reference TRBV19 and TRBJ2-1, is DGGITQSPKYLFRKEGQNVTLSCEQNLNHDAMYWYRQDPGQGLRLIYYSQIVNDFQKGDIAEGYSVSREKKESFPLTVTSAQKNPTAFYLCASSPGTSGRAGEQFFGPGTRLTVL.

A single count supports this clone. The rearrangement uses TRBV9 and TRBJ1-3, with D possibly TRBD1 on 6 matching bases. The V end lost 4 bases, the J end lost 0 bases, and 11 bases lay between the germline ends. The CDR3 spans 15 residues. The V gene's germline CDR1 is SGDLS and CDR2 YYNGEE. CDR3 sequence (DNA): TGTGCCAGCAGCATCGGACAGTTCTCTGGAAACACCATATATTTT. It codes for CASSIGQFSGNTIYF.

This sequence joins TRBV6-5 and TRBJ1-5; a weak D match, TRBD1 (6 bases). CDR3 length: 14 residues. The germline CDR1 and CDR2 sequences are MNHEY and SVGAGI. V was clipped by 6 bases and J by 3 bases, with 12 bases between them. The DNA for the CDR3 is TGTGCCAGCAGCCCCGGGACACTCAATCAGCCCCAGCATTTT. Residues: CASSPGTLNQPQHF.

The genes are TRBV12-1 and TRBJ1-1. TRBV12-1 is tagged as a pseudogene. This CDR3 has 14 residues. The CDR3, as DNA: TGTGCCAGCAGCTTTGGCCTCCCGGACACTGAAGCTTTCTTT. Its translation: CASSFGLPDTEAFF.

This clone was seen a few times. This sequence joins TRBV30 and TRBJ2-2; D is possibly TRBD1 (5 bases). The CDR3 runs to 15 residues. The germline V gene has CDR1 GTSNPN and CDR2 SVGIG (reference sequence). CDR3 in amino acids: CAYSSGSTNTGELFF. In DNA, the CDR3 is TGTGCATATAGCTCAGGGTCGACGAACACCGGGGAGCTGTTTTTT.

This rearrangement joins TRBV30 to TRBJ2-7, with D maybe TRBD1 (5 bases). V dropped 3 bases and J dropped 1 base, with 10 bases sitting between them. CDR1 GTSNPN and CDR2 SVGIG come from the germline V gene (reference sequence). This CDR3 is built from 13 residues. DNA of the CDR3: TGTGCCTGGAGAAAACAGGTTTCCTACGAGCAGTACTTC. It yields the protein CAWRKQVSYEQYF.

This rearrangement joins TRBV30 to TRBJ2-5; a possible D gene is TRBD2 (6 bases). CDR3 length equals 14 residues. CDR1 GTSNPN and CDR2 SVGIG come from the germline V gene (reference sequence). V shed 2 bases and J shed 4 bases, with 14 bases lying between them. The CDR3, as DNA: TGTGCCTGGAGTCTAGAGGGACTTACAGAGACCCAGTACTTC. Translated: CAWSLEGLTETQYF.

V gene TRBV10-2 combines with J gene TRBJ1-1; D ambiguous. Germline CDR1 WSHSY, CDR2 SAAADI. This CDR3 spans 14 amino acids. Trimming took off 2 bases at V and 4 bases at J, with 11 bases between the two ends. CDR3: CASSEPGSATEAFF. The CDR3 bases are TGCGCCAGCAGTGAGCCGGGGTCGGCCACTGAAGCTTTCTTT.

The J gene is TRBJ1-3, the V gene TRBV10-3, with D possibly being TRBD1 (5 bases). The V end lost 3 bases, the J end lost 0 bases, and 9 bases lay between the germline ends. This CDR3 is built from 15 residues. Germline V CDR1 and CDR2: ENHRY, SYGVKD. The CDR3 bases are TGTGCCATCAGTGACAGGACAAACTCTGGAAACACCATATATTTT. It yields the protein CAISDRTNSGNTIYF.

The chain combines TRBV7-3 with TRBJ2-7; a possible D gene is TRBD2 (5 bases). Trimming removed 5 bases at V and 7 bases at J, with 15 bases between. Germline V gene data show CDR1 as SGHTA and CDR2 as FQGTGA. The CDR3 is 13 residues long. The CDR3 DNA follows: TGTGCCAGCAGCCGGGATAGTAACGGTGAGCAGTACTTC. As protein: CASSRDSNGEQYF.

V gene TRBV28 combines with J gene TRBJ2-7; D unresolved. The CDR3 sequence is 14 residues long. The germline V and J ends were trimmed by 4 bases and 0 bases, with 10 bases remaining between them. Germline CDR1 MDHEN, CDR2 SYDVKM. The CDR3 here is CASSSPGLSYEQYF. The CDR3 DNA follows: TGTGCCAGCAGTTCACCAGGCCTCTCCTACGAGCAGTACTTC. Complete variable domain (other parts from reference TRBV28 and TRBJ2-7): DVKVTQSSRYLVKRTGEKVFLECVQDMDHENMFWYRQDPGLGLRLIYFSYDVKMKEKGDIPEGYSVSREKKERFSLILESASTNQTSMYLCASSSPGLSYEQYFGPGTRLTVT.

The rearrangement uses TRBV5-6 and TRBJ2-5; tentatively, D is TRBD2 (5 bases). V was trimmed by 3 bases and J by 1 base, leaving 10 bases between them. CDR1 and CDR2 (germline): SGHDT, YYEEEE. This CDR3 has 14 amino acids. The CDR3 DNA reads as TGTGCCAGCAGCTACTCTCGGGGCCAAGAGACCCAGTACTTC. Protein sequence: CASSYSRGQETQYF.

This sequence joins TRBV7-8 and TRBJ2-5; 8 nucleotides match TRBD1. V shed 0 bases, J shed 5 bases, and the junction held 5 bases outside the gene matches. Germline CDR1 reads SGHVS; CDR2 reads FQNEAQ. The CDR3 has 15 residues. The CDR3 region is CASSLAYRGRETQYF. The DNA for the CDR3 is TGTGCCAGCAGCTTAGCTTACAGGGGGAGGGAGACCCAGTACTTC.

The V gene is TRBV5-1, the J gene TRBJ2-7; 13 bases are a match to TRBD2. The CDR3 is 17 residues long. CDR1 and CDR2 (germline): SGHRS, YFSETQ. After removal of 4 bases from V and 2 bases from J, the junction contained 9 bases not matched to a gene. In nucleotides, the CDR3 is TGCGCCAGCAGCCCGACTAGCGGGGGGCCAATCACCTACGAGCAGTACTTC. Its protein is CASSPTSGGPITYEQYF.

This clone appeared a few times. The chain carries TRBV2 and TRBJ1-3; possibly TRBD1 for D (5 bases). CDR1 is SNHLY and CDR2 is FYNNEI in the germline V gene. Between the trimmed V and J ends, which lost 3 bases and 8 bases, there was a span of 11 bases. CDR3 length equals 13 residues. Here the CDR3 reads CASSERGLDTIYF. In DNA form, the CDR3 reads TGTGCCAGCAGTGAGAGGGGTTTAGACACCATATATTTT.

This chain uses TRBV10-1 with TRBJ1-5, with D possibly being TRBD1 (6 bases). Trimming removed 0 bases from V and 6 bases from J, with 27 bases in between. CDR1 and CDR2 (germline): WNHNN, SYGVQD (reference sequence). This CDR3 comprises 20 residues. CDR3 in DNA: TGCGCCAGCAGTGAGTCGAAACGTGGCCAGGGGCCTAAGGTGGGTCAGCCCCAGCATTTT. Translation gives CASSESKRGQGPKVGQPQHF.

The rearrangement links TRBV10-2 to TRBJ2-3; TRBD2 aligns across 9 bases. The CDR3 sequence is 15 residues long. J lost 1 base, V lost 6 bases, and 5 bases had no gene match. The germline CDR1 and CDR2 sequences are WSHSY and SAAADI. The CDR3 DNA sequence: TGCGCCAGCAGGCATAGCGGGAGCGGCACAGATACGCAGTATTTT. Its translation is CASRHSGSGTDTQYF.

CDR3 residues: CASSYQNQPQHF. Written as DNA, the CDR3 is TGTGCCAGCAGTTACCAGAATCAGCCCCAGCATTTT. The chain links TRBV6-6 to TRBJ1-5; D uncertain. The germline CDR1 and CDR2 sequences are MNHNY and SVGAGI (reference sequence). The CDR3 has 12 residues. Trimming cost V 2 bases and J 4 bases, with 3 bases left between them.

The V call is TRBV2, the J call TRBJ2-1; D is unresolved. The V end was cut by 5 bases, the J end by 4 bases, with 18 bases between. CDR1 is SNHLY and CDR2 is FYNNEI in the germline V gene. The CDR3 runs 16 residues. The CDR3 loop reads CASSRTQLIAYNEQFF. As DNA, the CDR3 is TGTGCCAGCAGTCGTACCCAGTTGATAGCTTACAATGAGCAGTTCTTC.

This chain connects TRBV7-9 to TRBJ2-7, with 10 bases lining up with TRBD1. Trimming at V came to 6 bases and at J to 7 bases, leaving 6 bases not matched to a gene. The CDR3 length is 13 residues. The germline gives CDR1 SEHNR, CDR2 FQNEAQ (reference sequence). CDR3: CASSSGTGVEQYF. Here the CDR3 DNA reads TGTGCCAGCAGTTCCGGGACAGGGGTAGAGCAGTACTTC.

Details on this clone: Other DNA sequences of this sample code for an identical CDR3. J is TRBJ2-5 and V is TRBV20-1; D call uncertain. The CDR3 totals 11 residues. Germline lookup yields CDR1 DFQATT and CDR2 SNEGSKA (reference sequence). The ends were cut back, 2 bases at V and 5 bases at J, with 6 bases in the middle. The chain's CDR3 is CSARLGETQYF. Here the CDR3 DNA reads TGCAGTGCTAGACTAGGGGAGACCCAGTACTTC.